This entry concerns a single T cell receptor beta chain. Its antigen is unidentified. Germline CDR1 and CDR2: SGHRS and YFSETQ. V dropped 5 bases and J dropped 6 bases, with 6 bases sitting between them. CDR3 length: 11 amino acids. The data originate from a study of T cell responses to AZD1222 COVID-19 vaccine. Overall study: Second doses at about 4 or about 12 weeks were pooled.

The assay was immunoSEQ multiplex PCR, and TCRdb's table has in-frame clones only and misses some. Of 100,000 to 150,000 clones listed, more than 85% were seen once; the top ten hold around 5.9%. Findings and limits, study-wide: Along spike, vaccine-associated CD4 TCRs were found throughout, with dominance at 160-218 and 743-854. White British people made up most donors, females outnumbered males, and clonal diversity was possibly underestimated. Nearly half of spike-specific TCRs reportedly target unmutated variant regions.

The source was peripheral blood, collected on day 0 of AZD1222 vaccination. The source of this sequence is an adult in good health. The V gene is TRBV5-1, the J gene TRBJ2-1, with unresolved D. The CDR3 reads CASSGPNEQFF. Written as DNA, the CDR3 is TGCGCCAGCAGTGGGCCCAATGAGCAGTTCTTC.